A single sample is the source of the 9 T cell receptor beta chains below, sequenced in a study of CD8+CD57+ T cells in acquired aplastic anemia. The TCR beta profiling, which covered VDJ combination and CDR3 sequence, was carried out using genomic DNA as the template. Each CDR3 protein is one row after TCRdb ran MiXCR on the reads. The table shows 200,000 or so distinct CDR3 sequences, with 55% to 70% occurring only once. Sequences were obtained from sorted CD4+, CD8+, or CD8+CD57+ T cells (not recorded which) from PBMCs. The source of these receptors is a human donor with severe aplastic anemia or a healthy control (not recorded which).

This clonotype was detected only a few times. The chain recombines TRBV2 with TRBJ1-6, with D possibly being TRBD1 (5 bases). The germline V gene has CDR1 SNHLY and CDR2 FYNNEI. CDR3 length equals 14 residues. Between the trimmed V and J ends, which lost 7 bases and 8 bases, there was a span of 15 bases. The CDR3 bases are TGTGCCAGCATGGTCCGACAGCTTTATTCACCCCTCCACTTT. Residues: CASMVRQLYSPLHF.

V gene TRBV6-4 combines with J gene TRBJ1-4; the match to TRBD1 covers 7 bases. The junction had 5 bases not matched to a gene; V was cut back by 6 bases and J by 7 bases. The CDR3 has 13 amino acids. Germline V gene data show CDR1 as MRHNA and CDR2 as SNTAGT. The CDR3 DNA reads as TGTGCCAGCAGCACAGGGGAGGGTGAAAAACTGTTTTTT. It translates to CASSTGEGEKLFF.

This clonotype was seen repeatedly, ten times or more. The chain couples TRBV29-1 to TRBJ2-5, with TRBD2 as a possible D gene (5 bases). V was trimmed by 3 bases and J by 5 bases, leaving 16 bases between them. The CDR3 totals 14 residues. Germline V CDR1 and CDR2: SQVTM, ANQGSEA. CDR3 sequence (DNA): TGCAGCGTTGATGGTTTAGCTTGGAGGGAGACCCAGTACTTC. Residues: CSVDGLAWRETQYF.

This clonotype has ten or more counts. The gene calls are TRBV6-5 and TRBJ1-4, with D perhaps TRBD1 (6 bases). Germline V CDR1 and CDR2: MNHEY, SVGAGI. The CDR3 contains 16 residues. The V end lost 6 bases, the J end lost 0 bases, and 14 bases lay between the germline ends. Here the CDR3 reads CASSRGTYATNEKLFF. CDR3 nucleotide sequence: TGTGCCAGCAGCCGCGGGACATATGCAACTAATGAAAAACTGTTTTTT.

The table lists this clonotype with a few counts. The chain carries TRBV10-3 and TRBJ2-1, with TRBD2 matching over 7 bases. The V and J ends lost 8 bases and 8 bases, in that order; junction bases with no gene match: 9. The germline V gene encodes CDR1 ENHRY and CDR2 SYGVKD. This CDR3 has 13 amino acids. The CDR3 sequence: CAIRTRYRDEQFF. The CDR3 DNA sequence: TGTGCCATCCGGACTAGGTATCGGGATGAGCAGTTCTTC.

The V gene is TRBV9, the J gene TRBJ2-7, with TRBD1 as a possible D gene (5 bases). CDR1 is SGDLS and CDR2 is YYNGEE in the germline V gene. This CDR3 is 15 amino acids long. Trimming removed 4 bases from V and 0 bases from J, with 14 bases in between. This CDR3 is CASSPGLGFSYEQYF. The DNA for the CDR3 is TGTGCCAGCAGCCCAGGGTTAGGGTTCTCCTACGAGCAGTACTTC.

This clonotype was observed a few times. The rearrangement links TRBV2 to TRBJ1-5; 8 bases fit TRBD1. The CDR3 totals 13 residues. The germline V gene has CDR1 SNHLY and CDR2 FYNNEI. J lost 4 bases, V lost 6 bases, and 2 bases had no gene match. The CDR3 is CASRGQANQPQHF. The DNA for the CDR3 is TGTGCCAGCAGGGGACAGGCTAATCAGCCCCAGCATTTT.

V gene TRBV19 combines with J gene TRBJ2-7; no firm D call. The germline gives CDR1 LNHDA, CDR2 SQIVND (reference sequence). The CDR3 totals 14 residues. Trimming pared 4 bases from V and 6 bases from J, leaving 16 bases between. CDR3 nucleotide sequence: TGTGCCAGTAGTACGGATCTAACCCCGGCCGAGCAGTACTTC. Residues: CASSTDLTPAEQYF.

The chain joins TRBV5-5 to TRBJ2-1; D not certain. The ends were cut back, 0 bases at V and 1 base at J, with 8 bases in the middle. The CDR3 is made up of 15 amino acids. Germline V gene lookup returns CDR1 SGHKS and CDR2 YYEKEE (reference sequence). The CDR3 reads CASSLEAESYNEQFF. In nucleotides, the CDR3 is TGTGCCAGCAGCTTGGAGGCAGAATCCTACAATGAGCAGTTCTTC. The full variable domain, completed using reference TRBV5-5 and TRBJ2-1, is DAGVTQSPTHLIKTRGQQVTLRCSPISGHKSVSWYQQVLGQGPQFIFQYYEKEERGRGNFPDRFSARQFPNYSSELNVNALLLGDSALYLCASSLEAESYNEQFFGPGTRLTVL.